Included here is one T cell receptor (beta chain) sequence, with context. The data stem from a study of blood T cell repertoires in COVID-19. Germline values: CDR1 MNHEY, CDR2 SMNVEV (reference sequence). V lost 5 bases to trimming and J lost 0 bases; unmatched junction nucleotides: 7. This CDR3 is built from 17 residues. Some clones are missing from TCRdb's copy, which holds only in-frame ones; the method was immunoSEQ multiplex PCR. The sample yields roughly 200,000 clones, 85% to 90% seen once. Sequenced: peripheral blood. This TCR came from an elderly man with acute or convalescent COVID-19. This rearrangement joins TRBV27 to TRBJ2-3, with 11 bases lining up with TRBD1. The CDR3 here is CASSPRTGGISTDTQYF. In DNA, the CDR3 is TGTGCCAGCAGTCCCAGGACAGGGGGCATCAGCACAGATACGCAGTATTTT.